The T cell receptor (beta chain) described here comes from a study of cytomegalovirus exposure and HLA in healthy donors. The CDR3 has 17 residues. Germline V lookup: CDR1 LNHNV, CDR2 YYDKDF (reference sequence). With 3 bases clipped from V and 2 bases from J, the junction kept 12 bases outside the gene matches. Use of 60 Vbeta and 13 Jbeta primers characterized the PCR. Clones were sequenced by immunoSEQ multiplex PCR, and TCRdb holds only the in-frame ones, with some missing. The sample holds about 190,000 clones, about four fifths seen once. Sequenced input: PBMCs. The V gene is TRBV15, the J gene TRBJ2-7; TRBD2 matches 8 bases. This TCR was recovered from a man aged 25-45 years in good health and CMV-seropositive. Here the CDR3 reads CATSSGSLAGWTYEQYF. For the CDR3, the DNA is TGTGCCACCAGCAGTGGGTCCTTAGCGGGATGGACCTACGAGCAGTACTTC.